The 14 T cell receptor beta chains presented below share a single source sample, sequenced in a study of CD4 T cells in relation to SARS-CoV-2 and coronaviruses. The unexposed donors gave CD4+ T cells in about 2010-2019, prior to COVID-19. Measured with immunoSEQ multiplex PCR; TCRdb has only the in-frame clones, and not every one. The sample consists of about 60,000 clones, about 94% of them appearing once. Sequenced: naive CD4+ T cells from PBMCs. As to subset: naive CD4+ T cells isolated by negative enrichment. Receptor source: a human donor in good health.

This clone was picked up one time. Other DNA sequences in this sample translate to the same CDR3. Written as DNA, the CDR3 is TGTGCCAGCAGTCCCCGCGGGCTAGCGGGAGCCTACGAGCAGTACTTC. Encoded protein: CASSPRGLAGAYEQYF. V gene TRBV25-1 combines with J gene TRBJ2-7; 10 bases are a match to TRBD2. The CDR3 totals 16 residues. Germline CDR1 is MGHDK and CDR2 is SYGVNS. The V gene end was trimmed by 5 bases and the J gene end by 2 bases; junction bases not matched to a gene: 9.

The chain employs TRBV28 and TRBJ2-5; D is ambiguous. Trimming took off 5 bases at V and 1 base at J, with 8 bases between the two ends. The CDR3 is 13 residues long. The germline V gene has CDR1 MDHEN and CDR2 SYDVKM. CDR3: CASSPEFQETQYF. The CDR3 DNA reads as TGTGCCAGCAGTCCAGAATTCCAAGAGACCCAGTACTTC.

The V and J genes are TRBV14 and TRBJ2-5, with 11 nucleotides matching TRBD2. Germline-derived CDR1 and CDR2 are SGHDN and FVKESK. V trimming: 3 bases; J trimming: 2 bases; junction bases outside the gene matches: 5. This CDR3 is 16 amino acids long. This chain's CDR3 is CASSHRLAGPQETQYF. CDR3 in DNA: TGTGCCAGCAGCCATCGACTAGCGGGACCGCAAGAGACCCAGTACTTC.

J is TRBJ1-1 and V is TRBV5-1; 12 bases line up with TRBD1. J was trimmed by 1 base and V by 4 bases; bases with no gene match: 14. The CDR3 contains 19 residues. Per germline, CDR1 SGHRS and CDR2 YFSETQ. The CDR3, as DNA: TGCGCCAGCAGCACAACGCCCCCCGGGACAGGGGGCCGGAACACTGAAGCTTTCTTT. Its protein is CASSTTPPGTGGRNTEAFF.

This clone came up once. The rearrangement links TRBV7-3 to TRBJ2-3; 10 nucleotides match TRBD2. The CDR3 sequence is 15 residues long. Trimming cost V 5 bases and J 1 base; bases outside gene matches: 3. CDR1 and CDR2 (germline): SGHTA, FQGTGA. DNA of the CDR3: TGTGCCAGCAGCCCCGGGACTAGCGGCACAGATACGCAGTATTTT. This codes for CASSPGTSGTDTQYF. The whole variable domain, filled in from reference TRBV7-3 and TRBJ2-3, reads GAGVSQTPSNKVTEKGKYVELRCDPISGHTALYWYRQSLGQGPEFLIYFQGTGAADDSGLPNDRFFAVRPEGSVSTLKIQRTERGDSAVYLCASSPGTSGTDTQYFGPGTRLTVL.

This rearrangement joins TRBV7-9 to TRBJ1-2; D may be TRBD1 (5 bases). Trimming cost V 5 bases and J 7 bases, with 14 bases left between them. There are 13 residues in the CDR3. Germline lookup yields CDR1 SEHNR and CDR2 FQNEAQ (reference sequence). CDR3 residues: CASSPSGGVGYTF. In DNA, the CDR3 is TGTGCCAGCAGCCCTTCGGGAGGGGTTGGCTACACCTTC.

The chain carries TRBV7-8 and TRBJ2-5, with D perhaps assigned TRBD1 or TRBD2 (5 bases each). The CDR3 extends over 13 amino acids. Deletions cut 4 bases from V and 5 bases from J, with 11 bases between. CDR1 is SGHVS, CDR2 FQNEAQ, per germline. The CDR3 DNA reads as TGTGCCAGCAGCTGGGAGACAGTTGAGACCCAGTACTTC. Protein: CASSWETVETQYF.

This sequence joins TRBV15 and TRBJ2-2; the D gene is possibly TRBD1 (6 bases). The germline V gene has CDR1 LNHNV and CDR2 YYDKDF (reference sequence). This CDR3 comprises 14 residues. The V and J ends lost 6 bases and 4 bases respectively, with 12 bases between them. The chain's CDR3 is CATRQGGRTGELFF. The CDR3 region has the DNA TGTGCCACCAGACAGGGTGGGCGCACCGGGGAGCTGTTTTTT.

The chain uses TRBV5-4 and TRBJ2-3; D possibly corresponds to TRBD1 (7 bases). V shed 4 bases and J shed 9 bases, with 21 bases lying between them. CDR3 length: 15 amino acids. Germline V gene data show CDR1 as SGHNT and CDR2 as YYREEE (reference sequence). The CDR3 loop is CASSMGQGGIETQYF. The CDR3 nucleotides are TGTGCCAGCAGCATGGGGCAGGGGGGTATTGAAACGCAGTATTTT. Filled out from reference TRBV5-4 and TRBJ2-3, the complete variable domain reads ETGVTQSPTHLIKTRGQQVTLRCSSQSGHNTVSWYQQALGQGPQFIFQYYREEENGRGNFPPRFSGLQFPNYSSELNVNALELDDSALYLCASSMGQGGIETQYFGPGTRLTVL.

The chain has TRBV28 and TRBJ2-7; D remains unclear. Per the germline V gene, CDR1 is MDHEN and CDR2 is SYDVKM. This CDR3 has 13 amino acids. Trimming pared 1 base from V and 6 bases from J, leaving 10 bases between. The CDR3 spells CASSLFEPGEQYF. As DNA, the CDR3 is TGTGCCAGCAGTTTATTCGAACCGGGCGAGCAGTACTTC.

V usage is TRBV20-1 and J usage is TRBJ2-5; unclear D gene. CDR3 length: 11 amino acids. Looked up from germline, CDR1 is DFQATT and CDR2 is SNEGSKA (reference sequence). Trimming left V 8 bases short and J 1 base short, with 8 bases between. The chain's CDR3 is CSYSFQETQYF. In DNA form, the CDR3 reads TGCAGTTACAGTTTCCAAGAGACCCAGTACTTC.

The chain carries TRBV7-2 and TRBJ2-3; TRBD2 matches 12 bases. In germline, CDR1 is SGHTA, CDR2 FQGNSA. CDR3 length equals 16 residues. Trimming at V came to 3 bases and at J to 5 bases, leaving 6 bases not matched to a gene. The CDR3 spells CASSFLAGGPRDTQYF. As DNA, the CDR3 is TGTGCCAGCAGCTTCCTAGCGGGAGGGCCGAGAGATACGCAGTATTTT.

The chain has TRBV6-1 and TRBJ1-3, with D hard to call. The CDR3 sequence is 15 residues long. Germline V gene data show CDR1 as MNHNS and CDR2 as SASEGT. V lost 2 bases, J lost 1 base, and 9 bases lay in between. The CDR3 loop reads CASSEPGGSGNTIYF. In DNA form, the CDR3 reads TGTGCCAGCAGTGAACCAGGAGGGTCTGGAAACACCATATATTTT.

The V call is TRBV5-4, the J call TRBJ1-5, with D tentatively TRBD1 (5 bases). Trimming cost V 0 bases and J 10 bases, with 8 bases left between them. The CDR3 has 12 residues. The germline CDR1 and CDR2 sequences are SGHNT and YYREEE (reference sequence). The CDR3 nucleotides are TGTGCCAGCAGCTTGGATCAGGGACCCCAGCATTTT. Amino acids: CASSLDQGPQHF.